The clone carrying this TCR beta chain was observed many times. This sample is part of a study of naive and memory T cell subsets. Both TRBC1 and TRBC2 were covered by a beta constant-region primer of two equimolar oligonucleotides. Ligated cDNA was amplified by four rounds of PCR with nested alpha and beta constant-region primers and SP2. A single record per CDR3 protein comes from TCRdb applying MiXCR to the UMI-ligation and nested PCR reads. The sample holds 8,500 to 10,000 distinct CDR3 sequences, about 6% seen once. The receptor's source is a human donor in good health. Sequenced sample: CD4+ TEMRA cells from blood. Subset reported: effector memory re-expressing CD45RA, CD45RA+ CD27-.

CDR3 in amino acids: CAISERQGIFYGYTF. DNA for the CDR3: TGTGCCATCAGTGAAAGACAGGGGATCTTCTATGGCTACACCTTC. V gene TRBV10-3 combines with J gene TRBJ1-2, with 8 nucleotides matching TRBD1. Germline trimming cut 3 bases from V and 4 bases from J; bases unmatched to any gene: 7. Germline V lookup: CDR1 ENHRY, CDR2 SYGVKD. The CDR3 spans 15 residues.